This is a list of T cell receptor beta chains from one sample in a study of tumor-infiltrating lymphocytes in primary liver carcinoma. Via MiXCR, TCRdb re-called the multiplex PCR reads, giving one row per CDR3 protein. The sample has hundreds of thousands of distinct CDR3 sequences; roughly two thirds are singletons. The specimen was peripheral blood. All receptors derive from a man between 35 and 55 years old with primary liver carcinoma and hepatitis B virus infection. Both conserved end residues are part of each CDR3. A D gene is named only where the DNA matches it firmly. Clone size is stated in some rows and not others, as once, few, many or a class when expanded.

size	D	V	J	CDR3	DNA
once	.	TRBV3-1	TRBJ2-7	CASMRGQYF	TGTGCCAGCATGCGGGGGCAGTACTTC
.	.	TRBV11-2	TRBJ2-3	CAGSLSGRRDTQYF	TGTGCCGGCAGCTTATCGGGTCGTAGAGATACGCAGTATTTT
many	.	TRBV12-3/TRBV12-4	TRBJ1-1	CASSLSGGRNTEAFF	TGTGCCAGCAGTTTAAGTGGCGGCCGCAACACTGAAGCTTTCTTT
.	.	TRBV28	TRBJ1-6	CTSRGSGTGISPLHF	TGTACCAGCAGGGGCTCGGGGACGGGGATTTCACCCCTCCACTTT
.	.	TRBV7-9	TRBJ2-1	CASSSGTEEEQFF	TGTGCCAGCAGCTCGGGCACCGAGGAGGAGCAGTTCTTC
few	.	TRBV5-1	TRBJ2-3	CASSTGAETDTQYF	TGCGCCAGCAGCACGGGGGCGGAGACAGATACGCAGTATTTT
many	.	TRBV28	TRBJ2-7	CASISPPRTHEQYF	TGTGCCAGCATCAGCCCGCCACGGACCCACGAGCAGTACTTC
.	.	TRBV28	TRBJ2-5	CASSPTGHGRETQYF	TGTGCCAGCAGCCCAACCGGGCATGGAAGGGAGACCCAGTACTTC
.	TRBD1	TRBV6-4	TRBJ1-1	CASSPDRLAPEAFF	TGTGCCAGCAGTCCGGACAGGTTGGCCCCTGAAGCTTTCTTT
.	.	TRBV6-1	TRBJ1-1	CASSGALPVRNTEAFF	TGTGCCAGCAGTGGAGCGTTGCCAGTACGGAACACTGAAGCTTTCTTT
few	.	TRBV7-9	TRBJ1-1	CASSTQDSYGTEAFF	TGTGCCAGCAGCACACAGGACAGCTACGGGACTGAAGCTTTCTTT
.	.	TRBV14	TRBJ2-5	CASNQAEGQETQYF	TGTGCCAGCAACCAAGCCGAGGGCCAAGAGACCCAGTACTTC
many	TRBD2	TRBV6-2/TRBV6-3	TRBJ2-7	CASSRLAGAYEQYF	TGTGCCAGCAGCCGACTAGCGGGAGCCTACGAGCAGTACTTC
.	TRBD2	TRBV11-2	TRBJ2-3	CASSLLLGLAGVIDTQYF	TGTGCCAGCAGCTTACTACTTGGACTAGCGGGAGTCATAGATACGCAGTATTTT
few	TRBD2	TRBV5-4	TRBJ2-7	CASTATGSGIYEQYF	TGTGCCAGCACCGCAACGGGTAGCGGGATTTACGAGCAGTACTTC
few	.	TRBV2	TRBJ1-1	CASSQQGGETEAFF	TGTGCCAGCAGTCAGCAGGGAGGAGAAACTGAAGCTTTCTTT
once	TRBD1	TRBV29-1	TRBJ2-2	CSVETGETRNIGELFF	TGCAGCGTTGAGACAGGGGAGACTCGAAACATCGGGGAGCTGTTTTTT
many	TRBD1	TRBV10-3	TRBJ2-5	CAISTTGGETQYF	TGTGCCATCAGTACGACAGGGGGGGAGACCCAGTACTTC
.	.	TRBV5-6	TRBJ2-3	CASGPKSGVLDTQYF	TGTGCCAGCGGACCGAAGTCAGGGGTCTTGGATACGCAGTATTTT
many	TRBD2	TRBV6-5	TRBJ2-1	CASSYSLAGESYNEQFF	TGTGCCAGCAGTTACTCTCTAGCGGGAGAGAGCTACAATGAGCAGTTCTTC
few	.	TRBV30	TRBJ2-2	CAFYGGGELFF	TGTGCCTTTTACGGCGGCGGGGAGCTGTTTTTT
.	.	TRBV11-1	TRBJ2-5	CTSRPGETQHF	TGTACCAGCAGACCAGGGGAGACCCAGCACTTC
many	TRBD2	TRBV4-3	TRBJ2-7	CASSQDVSGGLADSYEQYF	TGCGCCAGCAGCCAAGATGTTAGTGGGGGACTAGCGGATTCCTACGAGCAGTACTTC
.	TRBD1	TRBV11-2	TRBJ2-7	CASSLGTGRAYKQYF	TGTGCCAGCAGTCTAGGGACAGGGAGGGCCTACAAGCAGTACTTC
.	.	TRBV6-5	TRBJ2-3	CASSYPGISGTDTQYF	TGTGCCAGCAGTTACCCTGGGATTAGCGGCACAGATACACAGTATTTT
.	.	TRBV29-1	TRBJ2-7	CSPPITLYEHYF	TGCAGCCCACCGATTACACTCTACGAGCATTACTTC
few	.	TRBV5-1	TRBJ2-2	CASKVRGNTGELFF	TGCGCCAGCAAAGTTCGGGGGAACACCGGGGAGCTGTTTTTT
.	TRBD2	TRBV7-8	TRBJ2-5	CASNPGLAGEETQYF	TGTGCCAGCAACCCGGGACTAGCGGGAGAAGAGACCCAGTACTTC
once	.	TRBV11-2	TRBJ1-1	CASIPTGPNTEASF	TGTGCCAGTATCCCGACAGGACCAAACACTGAAGCTTCCTTT
many	.	TRBV12-3/TRBV12-4	TRBJ1-2	CASSLVGDGYTF	TGTGCCAGCAGTTTAGTAGGGGACGGCTACACCTTC
many	.	TRBV6-1	TRBJ1-5	CASIERQGWQPQHF	TGTGCCAGCATAGAGAGGCAGGGATGGCAGCCCCAGCATTTT
.	.	TRBV4-1	TRBJ2-1	CASSQDRTPFYNEQFF	TGCGCCAGCAGCCAAGATCGGACCCCCTTTTACAATGAGCAGTTCTTC
.	.	TRBV4-1	TRBJ1-1	CASSQDLALSRASF	TGCGCCAGCAGCCAAGATCTGGCCCTTTCGCGAGCTTCCTTT
.	TRBD1	TRBV6-6	TRBJ1-5	CASRARDGRTQGQPQHF	TGTGCCAGCAGAGCCCGGGACGGACGGACACAGGGGCAGCCCCAGCATTTT
many	.	TRBV4-1	TRBJ1-2	CASSQGIQDYGYTF	TGCGCCAGCAGCCAAGGAATACAGGACTATGGCTACACCTTC
.	.	TRBV7-8	TRBJ1-1	CVSSLLENTEAFF	TGTGTCAGCAGCTTACTTGAGAACACTGAAGCTTTCTTT
.	TRBD1	TRBV30	TRBJ1-5	CAWSDRGSGRPQHF	TGTGCATGGAGTGACAGGGGATCGGGACGGCCCCAGCATTTT
.	.	TRBV11-2	TRBJ1-5	CASSLDHGQHQPQHF	TGTGCCAGCAGCTTAGATCACGGACAGCATCAGCCCCAGCATTTT
.	.	TRBV19	TRBJ1-1	CASRGAALNEAFF	TGTGCCAGTCGGGGGGCCGCTTTGAATGAAGCTTTCTTT
.	.	TRBV11-1	TRBJ2-7	CASSLGPDYEQYF	TGTGCTAGCAGCCTTGGACCAGACTACGAGCAGTACTTC
many	TRBD1	TRBV6-5	TRBJ2-2	CASRRQGSTGELFF	TGTGCCAGCAGAAGACAGGGTTCCACCGGGGAGCTGTTTTTT
.	.	TRBV11-2	TRBJ1-1	CASSLTPDLAGGKALF	TGTGCCAGCAGCTTGACCCCGGATCTCGCAGGCGGCAAAGCTCTCTTT
many	.	TRBV28	TRBJ2-1	CASMDDVSYNEQFF	TGTGCCAGCATGGACGACGTCTCCTACAATGAGCAGTTCTTC